This TCR beta chain stems from a study of blood T cell repertoires in COVID-19. In the study overall: Samples taken during acute and convalescent COVID-19 were collected in the United States, Italy and Spain.

Sequencing was performed with immunoSEQ multiplex PCR; in TCRdb, only in-frame clones are kept and a portion is missing. Here the sample spans 200,000 to 250,000 clones, 80% to 90% being singletons. Germline CDR1 SGHTA, CDR2 FQGNSA. The length of the CDR3 is 14 residues. J was trimmed by 5 bases and V by 4 bases; bases with no gene match: 6. The receptor was derived from a man aged 18-30 years with active or convalescent COVID-19. The chain has TRBV7-2 and TRBJ1-2, with 8 bases identical to TRBD1. The source material was peripheral blood. In DNA form, the CDR3 reads TGTGCCAGCAGCTCAGACAGGGGAGTTTATGGCTACACCTTC. Its protein is CASSSDRGVYGYTF.